This is a list of T cell receptor beta chains from one sample in a study of shared clonotypes between healthy human individuals. Generated by immunoSEQ multiplex PCR, the TCRdb table keeps only in-frame clones and is missing some. The table has some 2,500,000 clones, about nine tenths seen once. Sample: naive CD4+ T cells from PBMCs. The receptors were sampled from a man aged 18 to 35 in good health. Some clones in this sample may be carry-over from other donors' samples. CDR3s include the opening cysteine and the closing phenylalanine or tryptophan. The order of the fields is clone size, V gene, D gene, J gene, CDR3 DNA, CDR3 protein. The D gene is left open where the match is weak. Where a row states a size, it is once, few, many or the class of an expanded clone; other rows omit it.

clone size: -; V gene: TRBV5-4; D gene: -; J gene: TRBJ2-7; CDR3 DNA: TGTGCCAGCAGCTTGGCCGTCACCCCCTACGAGCAGTACTTC; CDR3 protein: CASSLAVTPYEQYF
clone size: -; V gene: TRBV5-1; D gene: -; J gene: TRBJ2-3; CDR3 DNA: TGCGCCAGCACCGGAATTACTAGCACAGATACGCAGTATTTT; CDR3 protein: CASTGITSTDTQYF
clone size: -; V gene: TRBV5-1; D gene: -; J gene: TRBJ2-2; CDR3 DNA: TGCGCCAGCAGGGGACTCACCTACACCGGGGAGCTGTTTTTT; CDR3 protein: CASRGLTYTGELFF
clone size: -; V gene: TRBV6-5; D gene: -; J gene: TRBJ1-1; CDR3 DNA: TGTGCCAGCAGGACCCGGGGGGGCACTGAAGCTTTCTTT; CDR3 protein: CASRTRGGTEAFF
clone size: -; V gene: TRBV4-2; D gene: -; J gene: TRBJ2-3; CDR3 DNA: TGTGCCAGCAGCCATACGTCGGGACCTAGCACAGATACGCAGTATTTT; CDR3 protein: CASSHTSGPSTDTQYF
clone size: -; V gene: TRBV19; D gene: TRBD1; J gene: TRBJ1-5; CDR3 DNA: TGTGCCAGTAGTATCCGGGACAGGGCTAATCAGCCCCAGCATTTT; CDR3 protein: CASSIRDRANQPQHF
clone size: few; V gene: TRBV5-1; D gene: -; J gene: TRBJ1-1; CDR3 DNA: TGCGCCAGCAGACCTACAGGCGCCCTAATGAACACTGAAGCTTTCTTT; CDR3 protein: CASRPTGALMNTEAFF
clone size: -; V gene: TRBV7-3; D gene: TRBD2; J gene: TRBJ2-3; CDR3 DNA: TGTGCCAGCAGCCCCGGGGGGGGCACAGATACGCAGTATTTT; CDR3 protein: CASSPGGGTDTQYF
clone size: -; V gene: TRBV5-1; D gene: -; J gene: TRBJ2-3; CDR3 DNA: TGCGCCAGCAGCTTGCTCGCAGGGCCCGAGGGGGATACGCAGTATTTT; CDR3 protein: CASSLLAGPEGDTQYF
clone size: -; V gene: TRBV15; D gene: TRBD1; J gene: TRBJ2-5; CDR3 DNA: TGTGCCACCAGCGCCTACAGGGGGCCTTTCGCGGAGACCCAGTACTTC; CDR3 protein: CATSAYRGPFAETQYF
clone size: -; V gene: TRBV18; D gene: -; J gene: TRBJ2-7; CDR3 DNA: TGTGCCAGCTCACCGACCGAGGACAAGAGCTCCTACGAGCAGTACTTC; CDR3 protein: CASSPTEDKSSYEQYF
clone size: -; V gene: TRBV6-1; D gene: -; J gene: TRBJ1-4; CDR3 DNA: TGTGCCAGCAGCGAGGCAGGGGCAACTAATGAAAAACTGTTTTTT; CDR3 protein: CASSEAGATNEKLFF
clone size: -; V gene: TRBV18; D gene: TRBD2; J gene: TRBJ2-1; CDR3 DNA: TGTGCCAGCTCACCATGGATAGCGGGAGGGGAATACAATGAGCAGTTCTTC; CDR3 protein: CASSPWIAGGEYNEQFF
clone size: -; V gene: TRBV28; D gene: -; J gene: TRBJ1-2; CDR3 DNA: TGTGCCAGCACGCAAAGCTCGACAGTCTATGGCTACACCTTC; CDR3 protein: CASTQSSTVYGYTF
clone size: -; V gene: TRBV7-9; D gene: TRBD2; J gene: TRBJ2-2; CDR3 DNA: TGTGCCAGCAGCTCAGCCGGGACTAGCTACACCGGGGAGCTGTTTTTT; CDR3 protein: CASSSAGTSYTGELFF
clone size: -; V gene: TRBV28; D gene: -; J gene: TRBJ1-2; CDR3 DNA: TGTGCCAGCAGTCTCCGGGGAGGGGGCTACACCTTC; CDR3 protein: CASSLRGGGYTF
clone size: -; V gene: TRBV10-3; D gene: -; J gene: TRBJ2-5; CDR3 DNA: TGTGCCATCAAGGAAAGGAATCAAGAGACCCAGTACTTC; CDR3 protein: CAIKERNQETQYF
clone size: -; V gene: TRBV7-9; D gene: -; J gene: TRBJ2-7; CDR3 DNA: TGTGCCAGCAGGCTAGCTGGGGGGACCGGCGAGCAGTACTTC; CDR3 protein: CASRLAGGTGEQYF
clone size: -; V gene: TRBV4-2; D gene: TRBD2; J gene: TRBJ2-4; CDR3 DNA: TGTGCCAGCAGCCAAGATGTTAGCGGGGGGGTAGCCAAAAACATTCAGTACTTC; CDR3 protein: CASSQDVSGGVAKNIQYF
clone size: -; V gene: TRBV18; D gene: -; J gene: TRBJ2-1; CDR3 DNA: TGTGCCAGCTCACCACCGAACTCCAGGATCAATGAGCAGTTCTTC; CDR3 protein: CASSPPNSRINEQFF
clone size: -; V gene: TRBV2; D gene: -; J gene: TRBJ2-1; CDR3 DNA: TGTGCCAGCAGTCCGACCCTCCCCTCCAATGAGCAGTTCTTC; CDR3 protein: CASSPTLPSNEQFF
clone size: -; V gene: TRBV6-1; D gene: TRBD2; J gene: TRBJ2-3; CDR3 DNA: TGTGCCAGCGGGAGGACTAGCAGAGATACGCAGTATTTT; CDR3 protein: CASGRTSRDTQYF
clone size: -; V gene: TRBV7-3; D gene: -; J gene: TRBJ2-1; CDR3 DNA: TGTGCCAGCAGCCAAACAGCGATCAATGAGCAGTTCTTC; CDR3 protein: CASSQTAINEQFF
clone size: -; V gene: TRBV6-5; D gene: -; J gene: TRBJ2-7; CDR3 DNA: TGTGCCAGCAGTTACTCGATCTGGGACTCTACCTACGAGCAGTACTTC; CDR3 protein: CASSYSIWDSTYEQYF
clone size: -; V gene: TRBV30; D gene: -; J gene: TRBJ2-7; CDR3 DNA: TGTGCCACGGACAGAGGAGGGAATACCTACGAGCAGTACTTC; CDR3 protein: CATDRGGNTYEQYF
clone size: -; V gene: TRBV9; D gene: -; J gene: TRBJ2-1; CDR3 DNA: TGTGCCAGCACCAAGGGGGTAGCGCTCTACAATGAGCAGTTCTTC; CDR3 protein: CASTKGVALYNEQFF
clone size: -; V gene: TRBV28; D gene: TRBD1; J gene: TRBJ1-4; CDR3 DNA: TGTGCCAGCAGTCTAGACAGGGTTTCCGGAAAACTGTTTTTT; CDR3 protein: CASSLDRVSGKLFF
clone size: -; V gene: TRBV5-1; D gene: -; J gene: TRBJ1-1; CDR3 DNA: TGCGCCAGCAGCCCTTACAGGAACACTGAAGCTTTCTTT; CDR3 protein: CASSPYRNTEAFF
clone size: -; V gene: TRBV15; D gene: -; J gene: TRBJ2-7; CDR3 DNA: TGTGCCACCAGCGGGCAAGTAGGACAGTACGAGCAGTACTTC; CDR3 protein: CATSGQVGQYEQYF
clone size: -; V gene: TRBV10-2; D gene: -; J gene: TRBJ2-5; CDR3 DNA: TGCGCCAGCAGTGAGAAAATGCCGGTCGGGCAGACCCAGTACTTC; CDR3 protein: CASSEKMPVGQTQYF
clone size: -; V gene: TRBV10-3; D gene: TRBD2; J gene: TRBJ2-3; CDR3 DNA: TGTGCCATCAGGGCGGGAGGAAGTACAGATACGCAGTATTTT; CDR3 protein: CAIRAGGSTDTQYF
clone size: -; V gene: TRBV12-5; D gene: -; J gene: TRBJ2-5; CDR3 DNA: TGTGCTAGTGGCGTGACCGAGAGGCAAGAGACCCAGTACTTC; CDR3 protein: CASGVTERQETQYF
clone size: -; V gene: TRBV4-2; D gene: TRBD1; J gene: TRBJ2-1; CDR3 DNA: TGTGCCAGCAGCCAAGTTAGGACAGGCCGAAGAGCCTACAATGAGCAGTTCTTC; CDR3 protein: CASSQVRTGRRAYNEQFF
clone size: -; V gene: TRBV25-1; D gene: -; J gene: TRBJ1-1; CDR3 DNA: TGTGCCAGCAGTGAAGTCCAGGGTCGGGCTTTCTTT; CDR3 protein: CASSEVQGRAFF
clone size: -; V gene: TRBV18; D gene: -; J gene: TRBJ2-7; CDR3 DNA: TGTGCCAGCTCATCAGAGCGGGACAGATTTTTCTCCTACGAGCAGTACTTC; CDR3 protein: CASSSERDRFFSYEQYF
clone size: -; V gene: TRBV27; D gene: -; J gene: TRBJ2-1; CDR3 DNA: TGTGCCAGCAGTTTTGACAGCAAGTACAATGAGCAGTTCTTC; CDR3 protein: CASSFDSKYNEQFF
clone size: -; V gene: TRBV7-8; D gene: TRBD1; J gene: TRBJ2-5; CDR3 DNA: TGTGCCAGCACACCATCGCGACAGGGCCCTCGGACCCAGTACTTC; CDR3 protein: CASTPSRQGPRTQYF
clone size: -; V gene: TRBV18; D gene: -; J gene: TRBJ1-4; CDR3 DNA: TGTGCCAGCTCATCAGATCAAATCCGATCGACTAATGAAAAACTGTTTTTT; CDR3 protein: CASSSDQIRSTNEKLFF
clone size: -; V gene: TRBV6-5; D gene: TRBD1; J gene: TRBJ2-1; CDR3 DNA: TGTGCCAGCAGGTCCGGGACAGGGGCCTACAATGAGCAGTTCTTC; CDR3 protein: CASRSGTGAYNEQFF
clone size: -; V gene: TRBV4-2; D gene: -; J gene: TRBJ1-3; CDR3 DNA: TGTGCCAGCAGCCAAGATGGCAGTGAAGGAAACACCATATATTTT; CDR3 protein: CASSQDGSEGNTIYF
clone size: -; V gene: TRBV6-5; D gene: -; J gene: TRBJ2-7; CDR3 DNA: TGTGCCAGCAGTCGACAGGTAATCTCCTACGAGCAGTACTTC; CDR3 protein: CASSRQVISYEQYF
clone size: -; V gene: TRBV5-4; D gene: TRBD2; J gene: TRBJ2-7; CDR3 DNA: TGTGCCAGCAGCTTGGGCGGGACTAGCGACGAGCAGTACTTC; CDR3 protein: CASSLGGTSDEQYF
clone size: -; V gene: TRBV6-6; D gene: -; J gene: TRBJ2-1; CDR3 DNA: TGTGCCACGGCAGCTTACAATGAGCAGTTCTTC; CDR3 protein: CATAAYNEQFF
clone size: -; V gene: TRBV21-1; D gene: -; J gene: TRBJ2-4; CDR3 DNA: TGTGCCAGCAGCACCTCCAGCGGTAAATCCCTATCCCCGGCCAAAAACATTCAGTACTTC; CDR3 protein: CASSTSSGKSLSPAKNIQYF
clone size: -; V gene: TRBV14; D gene: -; J gene: TRBJ1-1; CDR3 DNA: TGTGCCAGCAGCCCGGCGGCGGGTTCGGGGGCTTTCTTT; CDR3 protein: CASSPAAGSGAFF
clone size: -; V gene: TRBV19; D gene: -; J gene: TRBJ1-4; CDR3 DNA: TGTGCCAGTAGTATACTACGGTGGCGAGAAAAACTGTTTTTT; CDR3 protein: CASSILRWREKLFF
clone size: -; V gene: TRBV9; D gene: -; J gene: TRBJ2-1; CDR3 DNA: TGTGCCAGCAGCGTAGTTATTAGCGGATACAATGAGCAGTTCTTC; CDR3 protein: CASSVVISGYNEQFF
clone size: -; V gene: TRBV6-1; D gene: -; J gene: TRBJ2-7; CDR3 DNA: TGTGCCAGCAGTGCGGGAGACTACGAGCAGTACTTC; CDR3 protein: CASSAGDYEQYF
clone size: -; V gene: TRBV5-1; D gene: -; J gene: TRBJ2-7; CDR3 DNA: TGCGCCAGCAGCTTGTCGTGGACGGAGAACTACGAGCAGTACTTC; CDR3 protein: CASSLSWTENYEQYF
clone size: -; V gene: TRBV29-1; D gene: -; J gene: TRBJ1-2; CDR3 DNA: TGCAGCGTTGAGAATGGCTACACCTTC; CDR3 protein: CSVENGYTF
clone size: -; V gene: TRBV5-4; D gene: TRBD1; J gene: TRBJ2-7; CDR3 DNA: TGTGCCAGCAGATCTCCGGGACAGGGCCCCTACGAGCAGTACTTC; CDR3 protein: CASRSPGQGPYEQYF
clone size: -; V gene: TRBV28; D gene: -; J gene: TRBJ2-2; CDR3 DNA: TGTGCCAGCAGTTTTTCAGCTCCGGGCGGGGAGCTGTTTTTT; CDR3 protein: CASSFSAPGGELFF
clone size: once; V gene: TRBV19; D gene: TRBD2; J gene: TRBJ2-7; CDR3 DNA: TGTGCCAGTAGTACAGGGACTAGCGGGAGATTGGGGGAGCAGTACTTC; CDR3 protein: CASSTGTSGRLGEQYF